This TCR beta chain comes out of a study of CD8+CD57+ T cells in acquired aplastic anemia. Study as a whole: Sorted CD4+ and CD8+ cells yielded DNA averaging about 3.1 ug. Healthy-donor CD4+ cells averaged about 9.9 million reads.

Profiles of TCR beta VDJ and CDR3 were generated from a genomic DNA template. TCRdb fed the reads into MiXCR, producing one record per CDR3 protein. Seen here are under 200,000 distinct CDR3 sequences, about 48% observed once, and the top ten hold approximately 1%. This clonotype was detected many times. Its target is not known. Study results and caveats: In common between the patients and the controls were approximately 28 CD8+ CDR3 sequences.

V lost 3 bases and J lost 4; bases outside the gene matches: 6. The CDR3 contains 15 residues. CDR1 is SQVTM, CDR2 ANQGSEA, per germline. Sequenced input: sorted CD4+, CD8+, or CD8+CD57+ T cells (not recorded which) from PBMCs. The V call is TRBV29-1, the J call TRBJ2-3, with 11 bases aligning to TRBD1. The receptor comes from a human donor in good health. The CDR3 DNA sequence: TGCAGCGTTGATAGCCGGACAGGGGGCCCAGATACGCAGTATTTT. Translating gives CSVDSRTGGPDTQYF.